This passage covers 9 T cell receptor beta chains from one sample sequenced in a study of cytomegalovirus exposure and HLA in healthy donors. Repertoires were generated with immunoSEQ multiplex PCR, while TCRdb's copy carries only in-frame clones and drops some. The repertoire includes over 150,000 clones, about 90% of them detected once, and 3% sits in the top ten. The sample was PBMCs. The receptors were gathered from a woman between 18 and 29 years old in good health and CMV-seropositive.

The V and J genes are TRBV7-9 and TRBJ2-2; 7 positions match TRBD1. The CDR3 is 16 residues long. Germline V CDR1 and CDR2: SEHNR, FQNEAQ (reference sequence). The V and J ends lost 5 bases and 0 bases, in that order; junction bases with no gene match: 6. CDR3 nucleotides: TGTGCCAGCAGCATGACAGGGAACACGAACACCGGGGAGCTGTTTTTT. Protein product: CASSMTGNTNTGELFF.

This clone came up once. J is TRBJ2-1 and V is TRBV7-9; 11 bases line up with TRBD2. V lost 5 bases to trimming and J lost 5 bases; unmatched junction nucleotides: 5. Germline V gene data show CDR1 as SEHNR and CDR2 as FQNEAQ (reference sequence). This CDR3 has 15 amino acids. CDR3 loop: CASSELAGVDNEQFF. In DNA, the CDR3 is TGTGCCAGCAGCGAACTAGCGGGAGTTGACAATGAGCAGTTCTTC.

The rearrangement joins TRBV4-2 to TRBJ2-3; 11 bases are shared with TRBD2. Unmatched junction bases numbered 7, after V lost 1 base and J lost 1 base. This CDR3 has 18 amino acids. Germline-derived CDR1 and CDR2 are LGHNA and YNFKEQ. Here the CDR3 DNA reads TGTGCCAGCAGCCAAGTAGCGACTAGCGGGGTCCGCACAGATACGCAGTATTTT. As protein: CASSQVATSGVRTDTQYF.

The rearrangement links TRBV27 to TRBJ2-5, with 14 bases lining up with TRBD2. From germline, CDR1 is MNHEY and CDR2 SMNVEV (reference sequence). CDR3 length: 16 amino acids. With 3 bases clipped from V and 6 bases from J, the junction kept 6 bases outside the gene matches. CDR3 in DNA: TGTGCCAGCAGTTTCAGACTAGCGGGAGGGCCTAAGACCCAGTACTTC. Encoded protein: CASSFRLAGGPKTQYF.

This rearrangement joins TRBV9 to TRBJ2-7, with D unresolved. This CDR3 region has 16 residues. The germline V gene has CDR1 SGDLS and CDR2 YYNGEE. The V gene lost 2 bases and the J gene lost 5 bases, with 20 bases spanning the gap. The CDR3 DNA reads TGTGCCAGCAGCGTCCCAGACTTAGCTTTTCCCCACGAGCAGTACTTC. Protein: CASSVPDLAFPHEQYF.

This clone occurred once. The V call is TRBV5-4, the J call TRBJ2-3; the D gene is possibly TRBD2 (5 bases). Looked up from germline, CDR1 is SGHNT and CDR2 is YYREEE (reference sequence). The V end lost 0 bases, the J end lost 0 bases, and 11 bases lay between the germline ends. The CDR3 length is 16 residues. CDR3 in DNA: TGTGCCAGCAGCTTGGTAGGTCGGAGGAGCACAGATACGCAGTATTTT. Translated, it gives CASSLVGRRSTDTQYF. The complete variable domain, with remaining parts taken from reference TRBV5-4 and TRBJ2-3, reads ETGVTQSPTHLIKTRGQQVTLRCSSQSGHNTVSWYQQALGQGPQFIFQYYREEENGRGNFPPRFSGLQFPNYSSELNVNALELDDSALYLCASSLVGRRSTDTQYFGPGTRLTVL.

The genes are TRBV29-1 and TRBJ1-2, with D maybe TRBD1 (6 bases). Trimming removed 0 bases from V and 2 bases from J, with 10 bases in between. CDR3 size: 14 residues. Germline assignment: CDR1 SQVTM and CDR2 ANQGSEA. This CDR3 reads CSVEDRTGNYGYTF. CDR3 DNA: TGCAGCGTTGAAGATAGAACAGGGAACTATGGCTACACCTTC.

This chain joins TRBV30 and TRBJ1-1, with TRBD1 matching 8 bases. Trimming cost V 4 bases and J 5 bases; bases outside gene matches: 3. Germline CDR1 is GTSNPN and CDR2 is SVGIG (reference sequence). The CDR3 is 12 amino acids. In nucleotides, the CDR3 is TGTGCCTGGATGACAGGGGAAACTGAAGCTTTCTTT. Amino acid sequence: CAWMTGETEAFF.

The chain is built from TRBV15 and TRBJ2-7; 9 bases fit TRBD2. Per the germline V gene, CDR1 is LNHNV and CDR2 is YYDKDF (reference sequence). This CDR3 comprises 17 residues. Unmatched junction bases numbered 12, after V lost 0 bases and J lost 6 bases. The CDR3 DNA is TGTGCCACCAGCAGAGATTTACGCGCGGGAGGGCCTTTCGAGCAGTACTTC. Protein product: CATSRDLRAGGPFEQYF. Based on the CDR3 plus reference TRBV15 and TRBJ2-7, the full variable domain is DAMVIQNPRYQVTQFGKPVTLSCSQTLNHNVMYWYQQKSSQAPKLLFHYYDKDFNNEADTPDNFQSRRPNTSFCFLDIRSPGLGDTAMYLCATSRDLRAGGPFEQYFGPGTRLTVT.